Described below is a single T cell receptor (beta chain) sequence and its context. Its cognate antigen is unknown. The data are from a study of monozygotic twins with inflammatory bowel disease. Findings and limits, study-wide: Support for any single strong IBD-associated signal or clonotype was not found. Discrimination among different T cell subtypes was not achievable.

The UMIs contained a 6-nucleotide sample barcode. They were added by template switching during cDNA synthesis. Both TCRalpha and TCRbeta cDNA were subjected to two nested PCRs lasting around 15 and 9 cycles. TCRdb reprocessed the 5' RACE reads and stores each CDR3 protein as one record, lacking DNA. This sample contains over 200,000 distinct CDR3 sequences. The CDR3 is 14 amino acids. Germline assignment: CDR1 SEHNR and CDR2 FQNEAQ (reference sequence). This sequence joins TRBV7-9 and TRBJ1-2; there is no DNA to check the TCRdb D call of TRBD1. This clonotype originated in a human donor with ulcerative colitis or Crohn's disease, or a healthy co-twin of an affected twin (not recorded which). The sequencing input was blood. This chain's CDR3 is CASSLVGGLNGYTF.